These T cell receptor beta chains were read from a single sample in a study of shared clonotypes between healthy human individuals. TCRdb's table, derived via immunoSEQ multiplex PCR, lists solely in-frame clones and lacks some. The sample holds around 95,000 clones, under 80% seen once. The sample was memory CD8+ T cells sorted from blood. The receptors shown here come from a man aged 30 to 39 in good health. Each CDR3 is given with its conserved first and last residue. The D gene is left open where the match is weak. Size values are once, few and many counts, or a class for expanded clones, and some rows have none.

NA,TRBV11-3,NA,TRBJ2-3,TGTGCCAGCAGCGTGGGCAAGACATCCGGCACAGATACGCAGTATTTT,CASSVGKTSGTDTQYF
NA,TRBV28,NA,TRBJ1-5,TGTGCCAGCAGTTTTACGGACAATCAGCCCCAGCATTTT,CASSFTDNQPQHF
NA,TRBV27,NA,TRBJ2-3,TGTGCCAGCAGTCCCCTCCCTCCTTCTACGCAGTATTTT,CASSPLPPSTQYF
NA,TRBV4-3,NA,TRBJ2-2,TGCGCCAGCAGCCAAGATCCGGTTTGGAACGGGGAGCTGTTTTTT,CASSQDPVWNGELFF
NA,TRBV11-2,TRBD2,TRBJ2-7,TGTGCCAGCAGCACACTTGGGCTAGCGGGAAAGCAGTACTTC,CASSTLGLAGKQYF
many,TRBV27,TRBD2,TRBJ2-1,TGTGCCAGCAGTACCATTGGCGGGAGGGCCCTCAATGAGCAGTTCTTC,CASSTIGGRALNEQFF
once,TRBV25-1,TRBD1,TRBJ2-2,TGTGCCAGCGAATCCGGGACAGGGGCCAAGAACACCGGGGAGCTGTTTTTT,CASESGTGAKNTGELFF
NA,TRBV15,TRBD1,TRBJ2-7,TGTGCCACCAGCTCCCGGGACAGGGGGCATTACGAGCAGTACTTC,CATSSRDRGHYEQYF
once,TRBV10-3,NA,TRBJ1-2,TGTGCCATCCTCGACGGGGGCGCCGTAAACTATGGCTACACCTTC,CAILDGGAVNYGYTF
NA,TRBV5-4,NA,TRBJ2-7,TGTGCCAGCAGCTTGGAGAAAGCAATCTACGAGCAGTACTTC,CASSLEKAIYEQYF
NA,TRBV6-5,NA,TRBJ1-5,TGTGCCAGGGGATGGAAACACGAAAATCAGCCCCAGCATTTT,CARGWKHENQPQHF
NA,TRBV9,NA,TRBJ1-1,TGTGCCAGCAGGCCCCTTGAGGTAGCGAACACTGAAGCTTTCTTT,CASRPLEVANTEAFF
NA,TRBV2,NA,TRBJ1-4,TGTGCCAGCACGGGCCCCGCGGCGAATGAAAAACTGTTTTTT,CASTGPAANEKLFF
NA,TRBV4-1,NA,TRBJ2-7,TGCGCCAGCAGCCAAACGGGACATACCTACGAGCAGTACTTC,CASSQTGHTYEQYF
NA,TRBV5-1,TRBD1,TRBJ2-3,TGCGCCAGCAGCTATTGGACAGGGCGAACAGATACGCAGTATTTT,CASSYWTGRTDTQYF
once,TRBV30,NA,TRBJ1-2,TGTGCCTGGACGGGCAGGGAGACTTATGGCTACACCTTC,CAWTGRETYGYTF
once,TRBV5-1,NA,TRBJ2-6,TGCGCCAGCAGCTTGGGGGGCCGGGCTGGGGCCAACGTCCTGACTTTC,CASSLGGRAGANVLTF
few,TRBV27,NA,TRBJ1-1,TGTGCCAGCAGCCCGCTCAGGGAGAACACTGAAGCTTTCTTT,CASSPLRENTEAFF
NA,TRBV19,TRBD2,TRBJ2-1,TGTGCCAGTAGTAGACTAGCGGGAGAGCAGTTCTTC,CASSRLAGEQFF
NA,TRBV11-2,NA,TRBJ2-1,TGTGCCAGCAGCAACCGGGACTTCTACAATGAGCAGTTCTTC,CASSNRDFYNEQFF
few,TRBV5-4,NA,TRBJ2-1,TGTGCCAGCAGTACGAGCGGGACAACCTACAATGAGCAGTTCTTC,CASSTSGTTYNEQFF
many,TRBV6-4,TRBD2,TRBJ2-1,TGTGCCAGCAGTGAATCTAGCGGGAGCTACAATGAGCAGTTCTTC,CASSESSGSYNEQFF
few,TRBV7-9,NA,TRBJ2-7,TGTGCCAGCAGCCCCCGGGACGGTTCCTACGAGCAGTACTTC,CASSPRDGSYEQYF
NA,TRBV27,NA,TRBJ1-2,TGTGCCAGCAGTTTAAACGCTTTTTATGGCTACACCTTC,CASSLNAFYGYTF
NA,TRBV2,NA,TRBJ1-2,TGTGCCAGCCCTGACCCATCGGGGCGAGTTTATGGCTACACCTTC,CASPDPSGRVYGYTF
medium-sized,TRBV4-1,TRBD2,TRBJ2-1,TGCGCCAGCAGCCGCACGCCTCTAGCGGGAGAGGGCTACAATGAGCAGTTCTTC,CASSRTPLAGEGYNEQFF
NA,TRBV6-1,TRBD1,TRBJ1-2,TGTGCCAGCAGTATTACAACAGGGGGCGGCTATGGCTACACCTTC,CASSITTGGGYGYTF
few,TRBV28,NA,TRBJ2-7,TGTGCCAGCAGTTACGTCGACTACGAGCAGTACTTC,CASSYVDYEQYF
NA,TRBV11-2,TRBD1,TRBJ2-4,TGTGCCAGCAGCGTAGCAACTAGCACCACAGGGGGAAACATTCAGTACTTC,CASSVATSTTGGNIQYF
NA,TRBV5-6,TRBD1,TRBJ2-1,TGTGCCAGCAGCTTTTCAGGGGGCTTTCACAATGAGCAGTTCTTC,CASSFSGGFHNEQFF
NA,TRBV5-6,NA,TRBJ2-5,TGTGCCAGCAGCTTGGCCTGGACGGAAGAGACCCAGTACTTC,CASSLAWTEETQYF
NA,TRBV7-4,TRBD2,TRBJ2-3,TGTGCCAGCAGCTCTTTAGCGGGAGGAAACACAGATACGCAGTATTTT,CASSSLAGGNTDTQYF
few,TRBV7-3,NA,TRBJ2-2,TGTGCCAGCAGCTTAACAGGGATGGGTGGCGGGGAGCTGTTTTTT,CASSLTGMGGGELFF
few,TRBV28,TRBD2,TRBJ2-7,TGTGCCATCGGACTAGTCTCCTACGAGCAGTACTTC,CAIGLVSYEQYF
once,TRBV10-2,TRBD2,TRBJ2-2,TGCGCCGCCCTTGAGCGGGAGATGGTCGGGGAGCTGTTTTTT,CAALEREMVGELFF
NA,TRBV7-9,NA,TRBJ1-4,TGTGCCAGCAGCTACAGGTCGGCCGTTGATGAAAAACTGTTTTTT,CASSYRSAVDEKLFF
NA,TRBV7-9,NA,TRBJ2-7,TGTGCCAGCAGCTTAGTCCGCTACGAGCAGTACTTC,CASSLVRYEQYF
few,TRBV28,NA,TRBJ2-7,TGTGCCAGCAGGTTCGGCGGCCGACCCTACGAGCAGTACTTC,CASRFGGRPYEQYF
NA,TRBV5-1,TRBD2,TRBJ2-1,TGCGCCAGCAGCACTCTAGCGGGAGATTATTACAATGAGCAGTTCTTC,CASSTLAGDYYNEQFF
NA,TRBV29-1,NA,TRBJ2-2,TGCAGCGTTGAAGATCTATACACCGGGGAGCTGTTTTTT,CSVEDLYTGELFF
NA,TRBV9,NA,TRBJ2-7,TGTGCCAGCAGCGTAGGTGGCGGACGTGACGAGCAGTACTTC,CASSVGGGRDEQYF
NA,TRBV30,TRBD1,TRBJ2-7,TGTGCCTGGAGTACCGGGACAGGGGGCTACGAGCAGTACTTC,CAWSTGTGGYEQYF
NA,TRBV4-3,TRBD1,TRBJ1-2,TGCGCCAGCAGCCAAGATTTCCAGGGGGAATTAAACTATGGCTACACCTTC,CASSQDFQGELNYGYTF
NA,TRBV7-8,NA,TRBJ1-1,TGTGCCAGCAGCTTAGGTTCAGGTAGTGGGACTGAAGCTTTCTTT,CASSLGSGSGTEAFF
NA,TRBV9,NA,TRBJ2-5,TGTGCCAGCAGCGCGAAAGAGACCCAGTACTTC,CASSAKETQYF
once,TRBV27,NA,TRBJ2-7,TGTGCCAGCAGTTTATCGGACACAGGGTTCAAGCAGTACTTC,CASSLSDTGFKQYF
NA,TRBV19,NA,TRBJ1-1,TGTGCCAGTAGTATAGACGGTTCCGAAGCTTTCTTT,CASSIDGSEAFF
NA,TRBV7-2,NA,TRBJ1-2,TGTGCCAGCAGCTTAGACAGTGACTATGGCTACACCTTC,CASSLDSDYGYTF
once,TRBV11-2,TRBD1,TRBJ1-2,TGTGCCAGCAGCCGACAACAGGGGGCTGACTATGGCTACACCTTC,CASSRQQGADYGYTF
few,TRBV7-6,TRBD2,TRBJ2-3,TGTGCCAGCAGCTTAGCGCCTAGCGGGGTTACAGATACGCAGTATTTT,CASSLAPSGVTDTQYF
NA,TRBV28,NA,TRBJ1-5,TGTGCCAGCAGGCGGACGGGGGGTCAGCCCCAGCATTTT,CASRRTGGQPQHF
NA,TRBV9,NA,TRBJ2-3,TGTGCCAGCAGCTCCCGACGAGAGGACTTCACAGATACGCAGTATTTT,CASSSRREDFTDTQYF
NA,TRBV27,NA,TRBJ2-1,TGTGCCAGCACCGAGGGCAATGAGCAGTTCTTC,CASTEGNEQFF
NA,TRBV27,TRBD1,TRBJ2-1,TGTGCCAGCAGTTCTTTGGGGGACAGGACCAATGAGCAGTTCTTC,CASSSLGDRTNEQFF
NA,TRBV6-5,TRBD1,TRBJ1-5,TGTGCCAGCGCCGACAGGGGGAGTTTCCAGCCCCAGCATTTT,CASADRGSFQPQHF
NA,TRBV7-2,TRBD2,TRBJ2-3,TGTGCCAGCAGCTCCGGGCGACTAGCGCGCACAGATACGCAGTATTTT,CASSSGRLARTDTQYF
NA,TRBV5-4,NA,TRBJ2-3,TGTGCCAGCAGCTCGTTAGCGAGCGGGCGGACAGATACGCAGTATTTT,CASSSLASGRTDTQYF
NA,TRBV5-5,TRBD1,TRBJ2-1,TGTGCCAGCAGCTTGGGGACAGGGATGGATGAGCAGTTCTTC,CASSLGTGMDEQFF
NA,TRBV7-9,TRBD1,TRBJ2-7,TGTGCCAGCAGAGAACAGGGGGGCCCCTACGAGCAGTACTTC,CASREQGGPYEQYF
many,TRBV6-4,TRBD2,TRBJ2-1,TGTGCCAGCAGTGACAGGGCGGGAGCTCCCAATGAGCAGTTCTTC,CASSDRAGAPNEQFF